Listed here is a single T cell receptor (beta chain). The data are from a study of blood T cell repertoires in COVID-19. About the research overall: PBMCs, B-cell-depleted T cells, or T cells were the source of the cDNA or gDNA that made up the material.

Sequencing used immunoSEQ multiplex PCR; TCRdb keeps in-frame clones, though not all of them. This sample has about 260,000 clones, with 80% to 90% found just once. V was clipped by 3 bases and J by 0 bases, with 6 bases between them. The CDR3 runs 14 residues. CDR1 MDHEN and CDR2 SYDVKM come from the germline V gene. J is TRBJ1-3 and V is TRBV28, with D unclear. The receptor's source is a woman aged 45-60 years with acute or convalescent COVID-19. The sequenced material came from peripheral blood. This CDR3 reads CASSLRVSGNTIYF. The CDR3 region has the DNA TGTGCCAGCAGTTTGCGGGTCTCTGGAAACACCATATATTTT.